A selection of T cell receptor beta chains follows, all from one sample in a study of spatial heterogeneity in lung cancer. TCRdb called the 5' RACE reads again in MiXCR, with one record for every CDR3 protein. The sample holds around 100,000 distinct CDR3 sequences; nearly 4.5% are singletons and the top ten take 21%. Sample: lung tumor tissue, taken at surgery. These receptors were collected from a male donor with early-stage non-small cell lung cancer. Both conserved end residues are part of each CDR3. The D gene is left open where the match is weak. Some rows have no size entry. The others give once, few or many, or a class for an expanded clone.

D gene: NA
clone size: many
J gene: TRBJ1-5
V gene: TRBV27
CDR3 protein: CASNLDTAFYSNQPQHF
CDR3 DNA: TGTGCCAGCAACCTGGACACCGCCTTCTATAGCAATCAGCCCCAGCATTTT

D gene: NA
clone size: many
J gene: TRBJ1-1
V gene: TRBV2
CDR3 protein: CASSELENTEAFF
CDR3 DNA: TGTGCCAGCAGTGAACTGGAGAACACTGAAGCTTTCTTT

D gene: TRBD2
clone size: many
J gene: TRBJ2-1
V gene: TRBV9
CDR3 protein: CASSPRAGGVYNEQFF
CDR3 DNA: TGTGCCAGCAGCCCGAGAGCGGGAGGGGTCTACAATGAGCAGTTCTTC

D gene: TRBD2
clone size: many
J gene: TRBJ2-3
V gene: TRBV6-2/TRBV6-3
CDR3 protein: CASSYSTTSGDVTDTQYF
CDR3 DNA: TGTGCCAGCAGTTACTCTACGACTAGCGGGGACGTCACAGATACGCAGTATTTT

D gene: NA
clone size: NA
J gene: TRBJ1-1
V gene: TRBV28
CDR3 protein: CASSLWRRGNEAFF
CDR3 DNA: TGTGCCAGCAGTTTATGGCGGAGGGGCAATGAAGCTTTCTTT

D gene: NA
clone size: many
J gene: TRBJ2-7
V gene: TRBV12-3/TRBV12-4
CDR3 protein: CASGGGVWSYEQYF
CDR3 DNA: TGTGCCAGCGGAGGGGGGGTTTGGTCCTACGAGCAGTACTTC

D gene: NA
clone size: many
J gene: TRBJ1-6
V gene: TRBV27
CDR3 protein: CASSSSAVKSSPLHF
CDR3 DNA: TGTGCCAGCAGCTCCAGTGCCGTTAAATCTTCACCCCTCCACTTT

D gene: TRBD2
clone size: many
J gene: TRBJ2-5
V gene: TRBV9
CDR3 protein: CASSTRTSPQETQYF
CDR3 DNA: TGTGCCAGCAGCACCCGGACTAGTCCCCAAGAGACCCAGTACTTC

D gene: NA
clone size: many
J gene: TRBJ1-4
V gene: TRBV29-1
CDR3 protein: CSVSQGREKLFF
CDR3 DNA: TGCAGCGTTAGCCAGGGTCGCGAAAAACTGTTTTTT

D gene: NA
clone size: many
J gene: TRBJ2-1
V gene: TRBV20-1
CDR3 protein: CSARVGISEQFF
CDR3 DNA: TGCAGTGCTAGGGTCGGAATAAGTGAGCAGTTCTTC

D gene: NA
clone size: many
J gene: TRBJ2-6
V gene: TRBV4-2
CDR3 protein: CASSPWGEYSGANVLTF
CDR3 DNA: TGTGCCAGCAGCCCTTGGGGAGAGTACTCTGGGGCCAACGTCCTGACTTTC

D gene: TRBD1
clone size: NA
J gene: TRBJ1-1
V gene: TRBV20-1
CDR3 protein: CSATGTGRLEAFF
CDR3 DNA: TGCAGTGCTACCGGGACAGGACGCCTAGAAGCTTTCTTT

D gene: NA
clone size: many
J gene: TRBJ2-3
V gene: TRBV4-1
CDR3 protein: CASSQVRQDTQYF
CDR3 DNA: TGCGCCAGCAGCCAAGTTAGACAGGATACGCAGTATTTT

D gene: NA
clone size: many
J gene: TRBJ2-1
V gene: TRBV4-1
CDR3 protein: CASSPARNEQFF
CDR3 DNA: TGCGCCAGCAGCCCCGCCCGAAATGAGCAGTTCTTC

D gene: NA
clone size: NA
J gene: TRBJ2-1
V gene: TRBV3-1
CDR3 protein: CASSPGGKARSEQFF
CDR3 DNA: TGTGCCAGCAGCCCCGGAGGGAAGGCGCGAAGTGAGCAGTTCTTC

D gene: NA
clone size: NA
J gene: TRBJ2-3
V gene: TRBV5-1
CDR3 protein: CASSLGTWGTDTQYF
CDR3 DNA: TGCGCCAGCAGCTTGGGGACGTGGGGCACAGATACGCAGTATTTT

D gene: TRBD1
clone size: many
J gene: TRBJ1-5
V gene: TRBV20-1
CDR3 protein: CSARGRQGYQPQHF
CDR3 DNA: TGCAGTGCTAGAGGGAGACAGGGGTATCAGCCCCAGCATTTT

D gene: TRBD1
clone size: NA
J gene: TRBJ1-1
V gene: TRBV4-1
CDR3 protein: CASSQPIKDRRAFF
CDR3 DNA: TGCGCCAGCAGCCAGCCAATCAAGGACAGGCGAGCTTTCTTT

D gene: NA
clone size: many
J gene: TRBJ2-1
V gene: TRBV12-3/TRBV12-4
CDR3 protein: CASSSPIGRDEQFF
CDR3 DNA: TGTGCCAGCAGCTCCCCCATTGGACGGGATGAGCAGTTCTTC

D gene: NA
clone size: many
J gene: TRBJ2-3
V gene: TRBV20-1
CDR3 protein: CSAGSMSETTDTQYF
CDR3 DNA: TGCAGTGCTGGGAGCATGTCGGAGACGACAGATACGCAGTATTTT

D gene: NA
clone size: many
J gene: TRBJ2-1
V gene: TRBV12-3/TRBV12-4
CDR3 protein: CASRTIITGPRNNEQFF
CDR3 DNA: TGTGCCAGCAGAACGATTATTACAGGACCTCGCAACAATGAGCAGTTCTTC

D gene: TRBD1
clone size: many
J gene: TRBJ2-6
V gene: TRBV25-1
CDR3 protein: CASGTGGPSGANVLTF
CDR3 DNA: TGTGCCAGCGGGACAGGGGGCCCCTCTGGGGCCAACGTCCTGACTTTC

D gene: NA
clone size: NA
J gene: TRBJ1-2
V gene: TRBV18
CDR3 protein: CASSLTGTYGYTF
CDR3 DNA: TGTGCCAGCTCACTGACGGGGACCTATGGCTACACCTTC

D gene: NA
clone size: many
J gene: TRBJ2-7
V gene: TRBV20-1
CDR3 protein: CSANDQAPRPEQYF
CDR3 DNA: TGCAGTGCTAACGACCAGGCCCCCCGCCCCGAGCAGTACTTC

D gene: TRBD1
clone size: few
J gene: TRBJ2-2
V gene: TRBV28
CDR3 protein: CASSGRQGYAGELFF
CDR3 DNA: TGTGCCAGCAGTGGACGACAGGGATACGCCGGGGAGCTGTTTTTT